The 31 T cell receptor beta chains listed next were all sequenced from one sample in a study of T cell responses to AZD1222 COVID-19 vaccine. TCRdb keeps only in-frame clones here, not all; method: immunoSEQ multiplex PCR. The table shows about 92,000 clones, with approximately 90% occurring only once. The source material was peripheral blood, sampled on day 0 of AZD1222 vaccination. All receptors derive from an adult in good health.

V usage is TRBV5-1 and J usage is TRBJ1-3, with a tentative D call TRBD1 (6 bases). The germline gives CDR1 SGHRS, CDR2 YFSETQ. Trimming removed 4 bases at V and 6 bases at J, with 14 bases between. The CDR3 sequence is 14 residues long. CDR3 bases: TGCGCCAGCAGCCTCGGACAGCTTTCAAACACCATATATTTT. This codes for CASSLGQLSNTIYF.

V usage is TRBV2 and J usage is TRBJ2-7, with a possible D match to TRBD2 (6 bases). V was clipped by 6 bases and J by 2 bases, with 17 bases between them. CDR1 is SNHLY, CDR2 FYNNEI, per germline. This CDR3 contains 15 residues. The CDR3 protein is CASSERDSGAYEQYF. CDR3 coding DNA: TGTGCCAGCAGCGAACGGGACTCCGGCGCCTACGAGCAGTACTTC.

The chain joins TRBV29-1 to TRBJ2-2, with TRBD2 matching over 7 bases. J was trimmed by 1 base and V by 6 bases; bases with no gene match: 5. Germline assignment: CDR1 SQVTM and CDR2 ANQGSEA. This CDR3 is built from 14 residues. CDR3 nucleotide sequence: TGCAGCGTCCCCGGGACTATGAACACCGGGGAGCTGTTTTTT. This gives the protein CSVPGTMNTGELFF.

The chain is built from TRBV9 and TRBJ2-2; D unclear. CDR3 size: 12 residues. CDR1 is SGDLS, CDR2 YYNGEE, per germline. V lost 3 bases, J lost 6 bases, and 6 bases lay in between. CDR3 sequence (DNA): TGTGCCAGCAGCGGAGGTCCCGGGGAGCTGTTTTTT. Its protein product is CASSGGPGELFF.

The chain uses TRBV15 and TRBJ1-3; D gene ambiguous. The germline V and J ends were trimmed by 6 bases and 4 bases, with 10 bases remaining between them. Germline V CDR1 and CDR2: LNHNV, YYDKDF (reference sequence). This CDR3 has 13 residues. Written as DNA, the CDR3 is TGTGCCACCAGGGATGTGCGCGGAAACACCATATATTTT. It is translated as CATRDVRGNTIYF.

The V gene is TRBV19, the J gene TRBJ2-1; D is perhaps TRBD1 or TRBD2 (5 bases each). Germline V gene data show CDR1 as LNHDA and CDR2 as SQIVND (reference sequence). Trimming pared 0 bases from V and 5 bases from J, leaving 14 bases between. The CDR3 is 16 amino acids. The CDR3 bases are TGTGCCAGTAGTATAGATCATGGGACGGGAAACAATGAGCAGTTCTTC. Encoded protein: CASSIDHGTGNNEQFF. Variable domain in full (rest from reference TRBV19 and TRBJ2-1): DGGITQSPKYLFRKEGQNVTLSCEQNLNHDAMYWYRQDPGQGLRLIYYSQIVNDFQKGDIAEGYSVSREKKESFPLTVTSAQKNPTAFYLCASSIDHGTGNNEQFFGPGTRLTVL.

The CDR3: CASSGTGSDTQYF. In nucleotides, the CDR3 is TGCGCCAGCAGCGGCACAGGGTCAGATACGCAGTATTTT. The chain uses TRBV5-1 and TRBJ2-3, with D perhaps matching TRBD1 (6 bases). CDR3 length: 13 amino acids. Trimming took off 4 bases at V and 4 bases at J, with 10 bases between the two ends. In germline, CDR1 is SGHRS, CDR2 YFSETQ.

The CDR3 loop is CASSQDSSYNSPLHF. The CDR3 DNA reads as TGCGCCAGCAGCCAAGATAGCTCCTATAATTCACCCCTCCACTTT. The genes are TRBV4-3 and TRBJ1-6, with no clear D. This CDR3 comprises 15 residues. The germline gives CDR1 LGHNA, CDR2 YSLEER. Trimming took 0 bases from V and 0 from J, leaving 3 bases between them.

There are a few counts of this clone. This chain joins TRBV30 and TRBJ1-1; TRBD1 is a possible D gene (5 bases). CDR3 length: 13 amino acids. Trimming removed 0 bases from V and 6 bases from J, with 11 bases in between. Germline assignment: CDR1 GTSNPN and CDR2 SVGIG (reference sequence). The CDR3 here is CAWSVAREAEAFF. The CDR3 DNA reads TGTGCCTGGAGTGTCGCCAGGGAGGCTGAAGCTTTCTTT.

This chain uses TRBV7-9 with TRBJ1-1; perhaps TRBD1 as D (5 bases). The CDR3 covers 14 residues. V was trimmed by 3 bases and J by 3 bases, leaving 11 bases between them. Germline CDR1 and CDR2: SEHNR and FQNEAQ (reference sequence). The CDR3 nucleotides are TGTGCCAGCAGCTTGGAGGGGTTGTACACTGAAGCTTTCTTT. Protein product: CASSLEGLYTEAFF.

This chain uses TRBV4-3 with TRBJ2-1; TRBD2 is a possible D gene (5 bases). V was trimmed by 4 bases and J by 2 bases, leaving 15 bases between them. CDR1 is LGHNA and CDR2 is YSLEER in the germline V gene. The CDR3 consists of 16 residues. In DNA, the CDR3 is TGCGCCAGCAGCCCTAACGTCGGGGTTCCCTACAATGAGCAGTTCTTC. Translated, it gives CASSPNVGVPYNEQFF.

CDR3 DNA: TGTGCCAGCAGGGGGTCGTGGTCCAGGGCTAAATCCGGGGGAACTGAAGCTTTCTTT. It translates to CASRGSWSRAKSGGTEAFF. The rearrangement links TRBV2 to TRBJ1-1; weak D call: TRBD1 (5 bases). Trimming shortened V by 6 bases and J by 5 bases, and 31 bases separated the two germline ends. Germline CDR1 is SNHLY and CDR2 is FYNNEI. This CDR3 has 19 amino acids.

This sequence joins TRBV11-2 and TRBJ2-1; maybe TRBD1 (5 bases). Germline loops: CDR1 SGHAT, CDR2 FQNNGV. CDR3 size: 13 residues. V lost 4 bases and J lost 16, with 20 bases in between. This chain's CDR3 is CASSSPGQGQAFF. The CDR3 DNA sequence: TGTGCCAGCAGCTCCCCAGGGCAGGGCCAAGCTTTCTTC.

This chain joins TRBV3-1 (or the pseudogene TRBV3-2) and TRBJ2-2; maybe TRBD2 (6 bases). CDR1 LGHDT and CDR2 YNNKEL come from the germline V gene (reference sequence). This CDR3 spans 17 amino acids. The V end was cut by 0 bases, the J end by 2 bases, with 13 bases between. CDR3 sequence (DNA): TGTGCCAGCAGCCAAGATTGGGCGGGGACTAACACCGGGGAGCTGTTTTTT. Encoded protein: CASSQDWAGTNTGELFF.

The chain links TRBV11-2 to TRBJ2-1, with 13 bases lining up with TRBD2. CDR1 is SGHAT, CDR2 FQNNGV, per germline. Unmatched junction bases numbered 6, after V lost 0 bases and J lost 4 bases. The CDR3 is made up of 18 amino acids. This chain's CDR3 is CASSLDGVLAGGYNEQFF. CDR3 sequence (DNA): TGTGCCAGCAGCTTAGATGGAGTACTAGCGGGGGGGTACAATGAGCAGTTCTTC.

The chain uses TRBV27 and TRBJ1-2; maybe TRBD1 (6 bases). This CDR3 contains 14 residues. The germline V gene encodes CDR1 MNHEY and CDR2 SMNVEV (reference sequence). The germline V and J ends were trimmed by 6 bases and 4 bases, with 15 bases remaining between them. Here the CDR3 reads CASSLRGHTYGYTF. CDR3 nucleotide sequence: TGTGCCAGCAGCCTACGGGGGCATACCTATGGCTACACCTTC.

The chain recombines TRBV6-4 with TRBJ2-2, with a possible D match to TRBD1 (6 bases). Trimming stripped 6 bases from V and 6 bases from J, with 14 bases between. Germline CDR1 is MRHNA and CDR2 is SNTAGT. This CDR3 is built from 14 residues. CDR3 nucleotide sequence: TGTGCCAGCAGAGGGGGTTGGAGCGCCGGGGAGCTGTTTTTT. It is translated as CASRGGWSAGELFF.

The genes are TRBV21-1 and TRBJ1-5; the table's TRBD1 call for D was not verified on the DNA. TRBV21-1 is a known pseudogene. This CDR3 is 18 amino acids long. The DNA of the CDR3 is TGTGCCAGCAGCAAAGCCCTCACAGGGGCTCATAGCAATCAGCCCCAGCATTTT. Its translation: CASSKALTGAHSNQPQHF.

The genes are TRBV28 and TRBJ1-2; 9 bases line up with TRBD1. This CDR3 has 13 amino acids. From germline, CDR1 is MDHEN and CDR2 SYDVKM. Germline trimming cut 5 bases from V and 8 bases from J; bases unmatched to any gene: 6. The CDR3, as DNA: TGTGCCAGCAGTACGACAGGGGGAAAAGGCTACACCTTC. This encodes CASSTTGGKGYTF.

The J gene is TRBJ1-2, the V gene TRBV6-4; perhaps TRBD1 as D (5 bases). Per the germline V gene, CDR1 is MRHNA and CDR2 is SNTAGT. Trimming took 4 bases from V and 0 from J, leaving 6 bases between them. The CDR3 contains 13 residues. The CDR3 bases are TGTGCCAGCAGTGCGGGGGCTAACTATGGCTACACCTTC. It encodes CASSAGANYGYTF.

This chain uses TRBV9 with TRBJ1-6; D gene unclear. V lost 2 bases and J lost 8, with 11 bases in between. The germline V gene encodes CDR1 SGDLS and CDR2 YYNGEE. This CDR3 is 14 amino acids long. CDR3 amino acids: CASSVDLVDSPLHF. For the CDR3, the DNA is TGTGCCAGCAGCGTCGATTTGGTGGATTCACCCCTCCACTTT.

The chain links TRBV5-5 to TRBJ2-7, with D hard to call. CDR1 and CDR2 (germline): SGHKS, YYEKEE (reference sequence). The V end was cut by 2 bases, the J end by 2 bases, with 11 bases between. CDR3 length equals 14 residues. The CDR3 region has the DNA TGTGCCAGCAGCTTAACAGCTGACCCCTACGAGCAGTACTTC. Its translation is CASSLTADPYEQYF.

Here the CDR3 DNA reads TGTGCCAGCAGTTCCCCGTGGGGATCCTACGAGCAGTACTTC. This translates into CASSSPWGSYEQYF. The rearrangement joins TRBV28 to TRBJ2-7, with D hard to call. The CDR3 length is 14 residues. CDR1 is MDHEN, CDR2 SYDVKM, per germline. V lost 4 bases to trimming and J lost 1 base, with 11 bases between them.

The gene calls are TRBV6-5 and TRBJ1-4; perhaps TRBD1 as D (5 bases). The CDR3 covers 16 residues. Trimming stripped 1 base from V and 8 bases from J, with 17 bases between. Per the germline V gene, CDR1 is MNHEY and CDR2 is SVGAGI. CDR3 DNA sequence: TGTGCCAGCAGTTACTTCCCTGCCACAGGAACCGAAAAACTGTTTTTT. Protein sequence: CASSYFPATGTEKLFF.

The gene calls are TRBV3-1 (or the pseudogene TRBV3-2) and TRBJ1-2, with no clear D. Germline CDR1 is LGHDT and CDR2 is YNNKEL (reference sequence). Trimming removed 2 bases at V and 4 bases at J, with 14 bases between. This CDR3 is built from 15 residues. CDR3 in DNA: TGTGCCAGCAGCCAACAGCCCCCGCCGGGCTATGGCTACACCTTC. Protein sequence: CASSQQPPPGYGYTF.

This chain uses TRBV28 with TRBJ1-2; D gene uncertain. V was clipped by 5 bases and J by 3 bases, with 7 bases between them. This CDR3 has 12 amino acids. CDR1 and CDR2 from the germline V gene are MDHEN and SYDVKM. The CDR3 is CASSLRYYGYTF. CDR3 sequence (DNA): TGTGCCAGCAGTCTACGGTACTATGGCTACACCTTC.

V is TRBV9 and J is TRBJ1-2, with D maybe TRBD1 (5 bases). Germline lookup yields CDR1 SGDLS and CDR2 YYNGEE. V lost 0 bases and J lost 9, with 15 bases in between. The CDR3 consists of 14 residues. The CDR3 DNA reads TGTGCCAGCAGCGTAGTCCCGGGGGTGAAGAGCTACACCTTC. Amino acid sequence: CASSVVPGVKSYTF.

CDR3 sequence (DNA): TGTGCCAGCAGCCTTGACAGGGTTGAAAAACTGTTTTTT. Translated: CASSLDRVEKLFF. The chain combines TRBV7-2 with TRBJ1-4; 7 nucleotides match TRBD1. The CDR3 is 13 residues long. Germline V gives CDR1 SGHTA, CDR2 FQGNSA. Trimming cost V 5 bases and J 7 bases; bases outside gene matches: 4.

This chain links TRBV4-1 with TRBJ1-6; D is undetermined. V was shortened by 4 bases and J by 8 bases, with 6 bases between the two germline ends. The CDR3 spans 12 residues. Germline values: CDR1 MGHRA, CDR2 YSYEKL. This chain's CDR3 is CASSLPYSPLHF. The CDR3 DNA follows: TGCGCCAGCAGCCTTCCTTATTCACCCCTCCACTTT.

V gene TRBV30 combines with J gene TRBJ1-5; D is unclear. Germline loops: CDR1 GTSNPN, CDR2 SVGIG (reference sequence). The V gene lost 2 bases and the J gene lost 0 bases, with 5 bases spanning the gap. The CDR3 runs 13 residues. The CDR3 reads CAWSLRSNQPQHF. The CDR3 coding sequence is TGTGCCTGGAGTTTACGTAGCAATCAGCCCCAGCATTTT.

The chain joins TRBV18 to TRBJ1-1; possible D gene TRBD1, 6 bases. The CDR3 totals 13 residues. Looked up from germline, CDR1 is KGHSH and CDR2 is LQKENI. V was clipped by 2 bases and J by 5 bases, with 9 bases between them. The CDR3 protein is CASSPSGDTEAFF. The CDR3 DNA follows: TGTGCCAGCTCACCATCAGGGGATACTGAAGCTTTCTTT.